A selection of T cell receptor beta chains follows, all from one sample in a study of blood T cells in healthy people across ages. A single record per CDR3 protein comes from TCRdb applying MiXCR to the 5' RACE reads. The sample has 800,000 or so distinct CDR3 sequences, about 25% seen once. These same data were also listed under a study on T cells of mothers and their children.

Input material: blood. The receptor source for this set is a boy between 10 and 17 years old in good health. Both conserved end residues are trimmed from each CDR3. Only part of the rows carry a size: once, few, many, or a class if the clone is expanded.

V	size	J	CDR3
TRBV24-1	few	TRBJ2-3	ATSDLGGLTDTQY
TRBV28	NA	TRBJ1-5	ASSTGGSDQPQH
TRBV20-1	NA	TRBJ2-3	SARDLRESTDTQY
TRBV7-2	NA	TRBJ1-1	ASSLRTTEAF
TRBV6-2/TRBV6-3	NA	TRBJ1-1	ASSYSTGSDTEAF
TRBV4-2	many	TRBJ2-2	ASSPLNTGELF
TRBV28	few	TRBJ1-5	ASRGGGGNQPQH
TRBV7-2	few	TRBJ1-5	ASSFRQGSNQPQH
TRBV2	NA	TRBJ2-3	ASGKVAGG
TRBV7-9	NA	TRBJ2-1	ASSFPSPAPTNEQF
TRBV18	NA	TRBJ1-5	ASSPFGELNQPQH
TRBV15	NA	TRBJ2-1	ATSRGLAGGSNEQF
TRBV3-1	NA	TRBJ2-7	ASSRKKGQGQGEQY
TRBV10-3	few	TRBJ2-6	AIGPGPSGANVLT
TRBV7-9	NA	TRBJ2-1	ASSFRDVYNEQF
TRBV5-6	NA	TRBJ1-2	ASSLWQAMARGYA
TRBV20-1	many	TRBJ2-5	SARKPTETQY
TRBV5-1	NA	TRBJ2-1	ASSLGPDNEQF
TRBV25-1	few	TRBJ2-4	ASSEYHIQY
TRBV20-1	few	NA	SARVQREGEQY
TRBV12-3/TRBV12-4	few	TRBJ2-4	ASSFSGHRGAKNIQY
TRBV20-1	many	TRBJ2-1	SASARLAGYDEQF
TRBV4-1	NA	TRBJ1-1	ASSQGSVSEAF
TRBV4-3	few	TRBJ1-4	ASSQDLANEKLF
TRBV6-2/TRBV6-3	many	TRBJ2-5	ASSYSWEQY
TRBV24-1	NA	TRBJ2-5	ATSGAGETQY
TRBV20-1	few	TRBJ2-3	SAPTSGGLTDTQY
TRBV20-1	few	TRBJ2-5	SARSPTAGRRTQY
TRBV29-1	few	TRBJ1-3	SVVRPFGNTIY
TRBV6-1	NA	TRBJ2-2	ASSPREGAFTGELF